This T cell receptor beta chain appears in the sequencing data of a study of blood T cell repertoires in COVID-19 (dated by TCRdb to 2019 to 2021). For the study in its entirety: Collaborator samples came from the United States, Italy and Spain and covered acute and convalescent phases of COVID-19. The prospective study material was composed of cDNA or gDNA derived from T cells, B-cell-depleted T cells, or PBMCs. The dataset comprised deeply sampled blood TCRbeta repertoires from subjects exposed to, actively infected with, or recovered from COVID-19. The repertoires were made available in a free public database intended to serve as a resource for research on the immune response to SARS-CoV-2. The samples were drawn from the first 160 participants of the ongoing ImmuneRACE study and from 950 to 1,500 subjects provided by 6 global collaborators. A de-identified subject ID, COVID-19 status, age in years and sex were almost always included in the sample metadata. HLA class I and class II types, where available, came from metadata supplied by the sample provider rather than from assay-based typing.

The immunoSEQ Assay, a bias-controlled multiplex PCR, was used to amplify TCRbeta CDR3 regions from genomic DNA. Processing in the source paper ran as follows. Nucleated cell counts per sample were estimated from amplification of reference gene primers within the assay. Sequence reads were collapsed and filtered to measure the absolute abundance of every unique TCRbeta CDR3 rearrangement. For each sample, productive Simpson clonality was calculated as the square root of Simpson's diversity index across productive rearrangements. This is the immuneACCESS table as TCRdb keeps it, with only in-frame sequences that have V and J called. A part of the clones is gone; compared with another copy, unresolved V genes explain less than half, and the rest is unexplained. That table is the source of V, J and clone size, and D and trimming were worked out from the DNA. Within this sample are approximately 150,000 clones, with 80% to 90% of them counted one time only. Roughly 3% of the sample comes from the top ten.

In regard to this clone: Its cognate antigen has yet to be identified. The sample holds no much larger clone one base away, and base qualities are not on file.

Collaborating institutions collected whole blood in K2EDTA tubes following their own protocols. Collaborator samples were shipped for TCRbeta analysis as frozen whole blood, isolated PBMCs, or DNA extracted from either sample type. Results the study describes overall, beyond this receptor: The quantity of clinical and demographic metadata differed by source and by participant and was supplied without curation.

This clonotype was sampled from a man aged 70 or older with acute or convalescent COVID-19. Sequenced sample: peripheral blood.

CDR3 loop: CASSSLQGPYGGEQYF. The DNA sequence is given as TGCGCCAGCAGCTCGCTACAGGGACCCTATGGAGGCGAGCAGTACTTC. The rearranged segments are TRBV5-1 and TRBJ2-7; a tentative D match to TRBD1 spans 6 bases. CDR1 and CDR2 (SGHRS, YFSETQ) derive from the germline V gene. A distance of 22 bases separates the germline ends of V and J, which lose 3 bases and 6 bases respectively. Including the terminal cysteine and phenylalanine, the CDR3 comprises 16 residues. The CDR3 DNA has 48 bases and is translated from base 1.